Following are 9 T cell receptor beta chains from one sample sequenced in a study of cytomegalovirus exposure and HLA in healthy donors. PCR involved 60 Vbeta and 13 Jbeta primers. Generated by immunoSEQ multiplex PCR, the TCRdb table keeps only in-frame clones and is missing some. The sample holds 150,000 to 200,000 clones, roughly two thirds seen once. Sample: PBMCs. These TCRs come from a woman in her forties in good health and CMV-seropositive.

This clone was detected only a few times. The chain joins TRBV5-6 to TRBJ1-5; TRBD1 agrees at 8 bases. CDR1 is SGHDT, CDR2 YYEEEE, per germline. CDR3 length equals 17 residues. Trimming cost V 9 bases and J 4 bases; bases outside gene matches: 18. The CDR3 DNA sequence: TGTGCCACCCTGGAGGGCAGGGGGCACAGGGCGAATCAGCCCCAGCATTTT. This translates into CATLEGRGHRANQPQHF.

The chain uses TRBV27 and TRBJ1-5; tentatively, D is TRBD1 (6 bases). The V gene's germline CDR1 is MNHEY and CDR2 SMNVEV (reference sequence). The CDR3 runs to 13 residues. The ends were cut back, 7 bases at V and 3 bases at J, with 10 bases in the middle. The chain's CDR3 is CASMQGTNQPQHF. CDR3 sequence (DNA): TGTGCCAGCATGCAGGGGACCAATCAGCCCCAGCATTTT.

The sample holds a few counts of this clone. This sequence joins TRBV7-3 and TRBJ2-3, with D perhaps TRBD2 (7 bases). CDR3 length equals 17 residues. Per the germline V gene, CDR1 is SGHTA and CDR2 is FQGTGA. V was clipped by 4 bases and J by 5 bases, with 22 bases between them. CDR3 sequence (DNA): TGTGCCAGCAGCTCCCAGGGGAGGGGGAAGTTCGGAGATACGCAGTATTTT. Translation gives CASSSQGRGKFGDTQYF.

The chain uses TRBV29-1 and TRBJ1-2; a weak D match, TRBD1 (5 bases). Deletions cut 1 base from V and 8 bases from J, with 17 bases between. This CDR3 contains 14 residues. Germline CDR1 is SQVTM and CDR2 is ANQGSEA. The CDR3 protein is CSVEGSAGKEGYTF. The CDR3 nucleotides read TGCAGCGTTGAAGGGTCGGCAGGGAAAGAGGGCTACACCTTC.

This clone was recorded only once. The DNA for the CDR3 is TGCGCCAGCAGCTCAAGGAATCCGGGACAGGCGATAATTCAAGAGACCCAGTACTTC. Amino acids: CASSSRNPGQAIIQETQYF. J is TRBJ2-5 and V is TRBV5-1; 8 bases are a match to TRBD1. The CDR3 runs to 19 residues. V shed 3 bases and J 2 bases; nucleotides not matched to a gene: 18. Per the germline V gene, CDR1 is SGHRS and CDR2 is YFSETQ.

The table lists this clone with a few counts. The genes are TRBV28 and TRBJ2-1; perhaps TRBD1 as D (5 bases). The CDR3 contains 14 residues. The ends were cut back, 6 bases at V and 9 bases at J, with 18 bases in the middle. The V gene's germline CDR1 is MDHEN and CDR2 SYDVKM. CDR3: CASRDSALYGEQFF. The CDR3 DNA sequence: TGTGCCAGCAGAGACAGTGCCCTATACGGTGAGCAGTTCTTC.

V is TRBV10-3 and J is TRBJ1-2; TRBD1 matches at 7 bases. J was trimmed by 6 bases and V by 8 bases; bases with no gene match: 9. Germline CDR1 reads ENHRY; CDR2 reads SYGVKD. The CDR3 has 13 amino acids. The CDR3 DNA sequence: TGTGCCATCTCTCCTCGCAGGGGGGATGGCTACACCTTC. Amino acids: CAISPRRGDGYTF.

With respect to this clone: Additional DNA sequences in this sample encode the identical CDR3. The genes are TRBV6-5 and TRBJ2-5; 9 positions agree with TRBD1. CDR3 length: 16 amino acids. CDR1 and CDR2 (germline): MNHEY, SVGAGI. The trim removed 0 bases at V and 5 bases at J, leaving 7 bases unmatched. The CDR3 here is CASSYSNRGQGETQYF. The CDR3 DNA reads TGTGCCAGCAGTTACTCGAACAGGGGGCAAGGGGAGACCCAGTACTTC.

This clone appeared a few times. The CDR3 loop is CASSPRTGATYGYTF. The CDR3 DNA is TGTGCCAGCAGTCCACGGACAGGGGCAACCTATGGCTACACCTTC. This chain connects TRBV27 to TRBJ1-2; TRBD1 agrees at 9 bases. The CDR3 totals 15 residues. V was clipped by 5 bases and J by 4 bases; unmatched bases: 8. Germline V gene data show CDR1 as MNHEY and CDR2 as SMNVEV (reference sequence).